The source of this T cell receptor (beta chain) is a study of Graves' ophthalmopathy and Graves' hyperthyroidism. This clonotype was recorded at least ten times. Its antigen remains unknown. Study-wide results and caveats: Most expanded clonotypes in thyroid above 0.001 frequency also showed up in blood.

RNA served as the template for amplifying TCR beta CDR3 regions. First-round RT-PCR employed HTBI primers, with a second-round multiplex PCR after it. A single record per CDR3 protein comes from TCRdb applying MiXCR to the multiplex PCR reads. The sample shows around 470,000 distinct CDR3 sequences, approximately 15% of them seen only once. In germline, CDR1 is MGHRA, CDR2 YSYEKL. Trimming removed 0 bases at V and 10 bases at J, with 4 bases between. CDR3 size: 12 residues. The chain employs TRBV4-1 and TRBJ1-6; D uncertain. This sequence originates from a woman aged 25-40 years with Graves' ophthalmopathy. The sample comprised blood. The CDR3 DNA reads TGCGCCAGCAGCCAAGAAATATCACCCCTCCACTTT. Protein: CASSQEISPLHF.